This entry lists 32 T cell receptor beta chains sequenced from one sample in a study of OX40 agonist ivuxolimab in advanced cancers. TCRdb's copy holds only in-frame clones and misses some; the assay was immunoSEQ multiplex PCR. The sample lists roughly 100,000 clones, approximately 87% occurring once. The sequences come from CD4+ or CD8+ T cells sorted from blood, collected in a trial of the OX40 agonist ivuxolimab. These receptors were taken from an adult with an advanced solid tumor such as melanoma, head and neck, liver or kidney cancer.

V and J are TRBV18 and TRBJ2-1; D possibly corresponds to TRBD1 (6 bases). Trimming took off 3 bases at V and 4 bases at J, with 10 bases between the two ends. Germline loops: CDR1 KGHSH, CDR2 LQKENI. The length of the CDR3 is 14 residues. The CDR3 region has the DNA TGTGCCAGCTCACCGGGGACACCGTACAATGAGCAGTTCTTC. As protein: CASSPGTPYNEQFF. The full variable domain, completed using reference TRBV18 and TRBJ2-1, is NAGVMQNPRHLVRRRGQEARLRCSPMKGHSHVYWYRQLPEEGLKFMVYLQKENIIDESGMPKERFSAEFPKEGPSILRIQQVVRGDSAAYFCASSPGTPYNEQFFGPGTRLTVL.

This clone has only a few counts. This chain uses TRBV19 with TRBJ1-6; no reliable D call. Trimming shortened V by 3 bases and J by 5 bases, and 8 bases separated the two germline ends. The CDR3 contains 14 residues. Germline V gene data show CDR1 as LNHDA and CDR2 as SQIVND (reference sequence). Written as DNA, the CDR3 is TGTGCCAGTAGTATCTGGACTAATAATTCACCCCTCCACTTT. Its translation: CASSIWTNNSPLHF.

The chain links TRBV18 to TRBJ1-2; D not certain. Trimming took 2 bases from V and 2 from J, leaving 9 bases between them. In germline, CDR1 is KGHSH, CDR2 LQKENI. This CDR3 is 14 amino acids long. Here the CDR3 reads CASSPSIANYGYTF. DNA for the CDR3: TGTGCCAGCTCACCATCGATAGCCAACTATGGCTACACCTTC.

This chain uses TRBV14 with TRBJ2-3, with 8 bases fitting TRBD2. The CDR3 covers 15 residues. V trimming: 4 bases; J trimming: 6 bases; junction bases outside the gene matches: 9. Germline V gene data show CDR1 as SGHDN and CDR2 as FVKESK. The CDR3 bases are TGTGCCAGCAGCCCGCTAGCGGGTGGAAGGGATACGCAGTATTTT. Encoded protein: CASSPLAGGRDTQYF.

The chain links TRBV6-5 to TRBJ2-3; 15 bases are a match to TRBD2. J lost 6 bases, V lost 7 bases, and 5 bases had no gene match. The length of the CDR3 is 15 residues. The germline CDR1 and CDR2 sequences are MNHEY and SVGAGI. The CDR3 here is CASTPGTSGRDTQYF. DNA for the CDR3: TGTGCCAGCACCCCTGGGACTAGCGGGAGGGATACGCAGTATTTT.

This clone has a single count. The DNA for the CDR3 is TGTGCCAGCAGGCGACAGGGGGCTGGGGACACTGAAGCTTTCTTT. It translates to CASRRQGAGDTEAFF. The chain combines TRBV6-5 with TRBJ1-1; 10 nucleotides agree with TRBD1. Germline assignment: CDR1 MNHEY and CDR2 SVGAGI. The trim removed 6 bases at V and 3 bases at J, leaving 7 bases unmatched. CDR3 length: 15 amino acids.

The chain carries TRBV6-1 and TRBJ2-2; 7 bases match TRBD1. The CDR3 totals 16 residues. The V and J ends lost 2 bases and 1 base, in that order; junction bases with no gene match: 4. Germline V lookup: CDR1 MNHNS, CDR2 SASEGT. CDR3 sequence reads: CASSERGQLNTGELFF. For the CDR3, the DNA is TGTGCCAGCAGTGAAAGGGGGCAGCTGAACACCGGGGAGCTGTTTTTT.

This clone has more than one count but fewer than ten. The chain is built from TRBV30 and TRBJ1-6; D not certain. The V end was cut by 0 bases, the J end by 6 bases, with 9 bases between. Germline CDR1 is GTSNPN and CDR2 is SVGIG (reference sequence). This CDR3 spans 14 amino acids. For the CDR3, the DNA is TGTGCCTGGAGTGTACTAAACTTTAATTCACCCCTCCACTTT. It is translated as CAWSVLNFNSPLHF.

This clone appeared once. The chain combines TRBV29-1 with TRBJ1-1, with 7 positions matching TRBD1. CDR1 SQVTM and CDR2 ANQGSEA come from the germline V gene. This CDR3 has 15 residues. V dropped 5 bases and J dropped 0; count of bases not matched to a gene: 9. The CDR3 here is CSVSRQGGMNTEAFF. The CDR3 DNA is TGCAGCGTTTCCCGACAGGGAGGTATGAACACTGAAGCTTTCTTT.

This clone was seen just once. The chain recombines TRBV4-2 with TRBJ2-5, with D perhaps being TRBD1 or TRBD2 (6 bases each). V lost 4 bases, J lost 4 bases, and 19 bases lay in between. Looked up from germline, CDR1 is LGHNA and CDR2 is YNFKEQ. CDR3 length: 16 residues. The CDR3 coding sequence is TGTGCCAGCAGCCCAACCGGGGGCGGTGGTGTAGAGACCCAGTACTTC. Translated, it gives CASSPTGGGGVETQYF.

The chain is built from TRBV30 and TRBJ1-6; D might be TRBD1 (6 bases). V was pared by 0 bases and J by 6 bases, with 18 bases between. The CDR3 spans 17 residues. Germline CDR1 reads GTSNPN; CDR2 reads SVGIG (reference sequence). CDR3 amino acids: CAWSVDLMDRRNSPLHF. CDR3 DNA sequence: TGTGCCTGGAGTGTAGATTTGATGGACAGACGTAATTCACCCCTCCACTTT.

This rearrangement joins TRBV9 to TRBJ1-3, with a possible D match to TRBD1 (6 bases). Germline CDR1 reads SGDLS; CDR2 reads YYNGEE. V was clipped by 1 base and J by 3 bases, with 26 bases between them. The CDR3 is made up of 20 amino acids. As DNA, the CDR3 is TGTGCCAGCAGCGTACACCTTAACTTGAATAACAGGGAATATGGAAACACCATATATTTT. Its translation: CASSVHLNLNNREYGNTIYF.

The chain is built from TRBV21-1 and TRBJ2-5; the listed D gene, TRBD1, was not tested against the DNA. TRBV21-1 is marked as a pseudogene. CDR3 size: 17 residues. This CDR3 reads CASSKAPRTGGQETQYF. The CDR3 DNA sequence: TGTGCCAGCAGCAAAGCCCCCCGGACAGGAGGCCAAGAGACCCAGTACTTC.

The chain employs TRBV9 and TRBJ2-1; 8 nucleotides line up with TRBD2. Trimming cost V 0 bases and J 9 bases; bases outside gene matches: 8. Germline assignment: CDR1 SGDLS and CDR2 YYNGEE. The CDR3 extends over 15 amino acids. CDR3 amino acids: CASSVVGREGSEQFF. CDR3 nucleotide sequence: TGTGCCAGCAGCGTAGTGGGACGGGAGGGAAGTGAGCAGTTCTTC.

This chain joins TRBV6-1 and TRBJ2-1; TRBD2 is a possible D gene (5 bases). CDR1 and CDR2 (germline): MNHNS, SASEGT. V was clipped by 2 bases and J by 6 bases, with 20 bases between them. The length of the CDR3 is 17 residues. The CDR3 sequence: CASSEMPLERPSNEQFF. The DNA for the CDR3 is TGTGCCAGCAGTGAAATGCCCCTCGAGCGGCCGTCCAATGAGCAGTTCTTC.

The CDR3 loop is CASSPKGTANTGELFF. Written as DNA, the CDR3 is TGTGCCAGCTCCCCTAAAGGGACAGCGAACACCGGGGAGCTGTTTTTT. The chain couples TRBV18 to TRBJ2-2; 7 bases match TRBD1. V trimming: 6 bases; J trimming: 0 bases; junction bases outside the gene matches: 7. The CDR3 runs to 16 residues. The germline V gene has CDR1 KGHSH and CDR2 LQKENI.

This chain joins TRBV5-4 and TRBJ1-4; a possible D gene is TRBD1 (6 bases). Germline values: CDR1 SGHNT, CDR2 YYREEE (reference sequence). Trimming removed 3 bases at V and 6 bases at J, with 12 bases between. The CDR3 contains 14 residues. The CDR3 is CASSYQRGDEKLFF. The CDR3 nucleotides are TGTGCCAGCAGCTATCAAAGGGGGGATGAAAAACTGTTTTTT. Looking up the rest from reference TRBV5-4 and TRBJ1-4 gives the full variable domain: ETGVTQSPTHLIKTRGQQVTLRCSSQSGHNTVSWYQQALGQGPQFIFQYYREEENGRGNFPPRFSGLQFPNYSSELNVNALELDDSALYLCASSYQRGDEKLFFGSGTQLSVL.

This chain joins TRBV30 and TRBJ1-5; tentative D call: TRBD1 (5 bases). V lost 3 bases to trimming and J lost 3 bases, with 9 bases between them. The CDR3 extends over 13 amino acids. The V gene's germline CDR1 is GTSNPN and CDR2 SVGIG (reference sequence). The CDR3 bases are TGTGCCTGGAGCTCGGGGCCCAATCAGCCCCAGCATTTT. This codes for CAWSSGPNQPQHF.

This rearrangement joins TRBV6-6 to TRBJ1-5; D is unresolved. Germline CDR1 reads MNHNY; CDR2 reads SVGAGI (reference sequence). Trimming removed 2 bases from V and 5 bases from J, with 7 bases in between. This CDR3 has 13 residues. The CDR3 DNA follows: TGTGCCAGCAGTTACGGGGATTATCAGCCCCAGCATTTT. It specifies CASSYGDYQPQHF.

The chain is built from TRBV18 and TRBJ1-2, with 9 bases fitting TRBD1. Germline assignment: CDR1 KGHSH and CDR2 LQKENI. This CDR3 region has 18 residues. V trimming: 6 bases; J trimming: 0 bases; junction bases outside the gene matches: 14. This chain's CDR3 is CASSLGPGQGFSNYGYTF. The CDR3 DNA reads as TGTGCCAGCTCCCTAGGACCGGGACAGGGCTTCTCTAACTATGGCTACACCTTC.

This chain connects TRBV6-1 to TRBJ2-5, with D tentatively TRBD2 (7 bases). Trimming shortened V by 2 bases and J by 5 bases, and 12 bases separated the two germline ends. CDR1 and CDR2 (germline): MNHNS, SASEGT. The CDR3 sequence is 14 residues long. CDR3 nucleotides: TGTGCCAGCAGTGAATGGGGGGGGCGGGAGACCCAGTACTTC. Amino acids: CASSEWGGRETQYF.

The V call is TRBV12-5, the J call TRBJ2-1; tentatively, D is TRBD1 or TRBD2 (6 bases each). The CDR3 consists of 16 residues. The germline V and J ends were trimmed by 1 base and 8 bases, with 18 bases remaining between them. Germline CDR1 is LGHNT and CDR2 is FRNRAP. CDR3 sequence (DNA): TGTGCTAGTGGTTTGGCCAAGGGGGGAGGCTGGTATGAGCAGTTCTTC. Amino acid sequence: CASGLAKGGGWYEQFF.

The rearrangement joins TRBV30 to TRBJ2-4, with TRBD1 matching over 8 bases. The CDR3 length is 13 residues. With 5 bases clipped from V and 5 bases from J, the junction kept 5 bases outside the gene matches. Per germline, CDR1 GTSNPN and CDR2 SVGIG (reference sequence). DNA for the CDR3: TGTGCCTGGGGTAGGACAGGGCAAAACATTCAGTACTTC. Its translation: CAWGRTGQNIQYF.

The chain employs TRBV5-1 and TRBJ1-5; D call uncertain. CDR3 length: 15 amino acids. Trimming shortened V by 0 bases and J by 2 bases, and 9 bases separated the two germline ends. Looked up from germline, CDR1 is SGHRS and CDR2 is YFSETQ. CDR3 sequence: CASSLAPGGNQPQHF. Written as DNA, the CDR3 is TGCGCCAGCAGCTTGGCCCCGGGTGGCAATCAGCCCCAGCATTTT.

This chain connects TRBV7-9 to TRBJ2-1; perhaps TRBD2 as D (5 bases). V gave up 2 bases and J gave up 7 bases, with 12 bases separating them. Germline CDR1 reads SEHNR; CDR2 reads FQNEAQ (reference sequence). CDR3 length: 14 amino acids. CDR3 residues: CASSLWGAENEQFF. CDR3 nucleotide sequence: TGTGCCAGCAGCTTATGGGGAGCGGAGAATGAGCAGTTCTTC.

The chain uses TRBV11-2 and TRBJ2-7, with D tentatively TRBD2 (5 bases). V dropped 5 bases and J dropped 6 bases, with 20 bases sitting between them. Germline loops: CDR1 SGHAT, CDR2 FQNNGV. CDR3 size: 15 residues. This CDR3 reads CASSPPGSRFSEQYF. Written as DNA, the CDR3 is TGTGCCAGCAGCCCACCGGGATCACGCTTCAGCGAGCAGTACTTC.

J is TRBJ1-2 and V is TRBV6-5; D not certain. Looked up from germline, CDR1 is MNHEY and CDR2 is SVGAGI. The CDR3 runs to 13 residues. The germline V and J ends were trimmed by 6 bases and 1 base, with 9 bases remaining between them. CDR3 DNA: TGTGCCAGCAGCACCAGACTTAACTATGGCTACACCTTC. It translates to CASSTRLNYGYTF.

The chain combines TRBV7-2 with TRBJ2-7; 10 bases agree with TRBD2. J lost 3 bases, V lost 0 bases, and 2 bases had no gene match. The germline gives CDR1 SGHTA, CDR2 FQGNSA. The CDR3 sequence is 15 residues long. This chain's CDR3 is CASSLAASGSYEQYF. CDR3 DNA sequence: TGTGCCAGCAGCTTAGCGGCTAGCGGGAGCTACGAGCAGTACTTC.

The J gene is TRBJ1-2, the V gene TRBV29-1, with 8 bases aligning to TRBD1. This CDR3 is 14 amino acids long. In germline, CDR1 is SQVTM, CDR2 ANQGSEA. Unmatched junction bases numbered 12, after V lost 4 bases and J lost 8 bases. The DNA of the CDR3 is TGCAGCGTTGTCCCGGGACAGGTCCGGGGGGGCTACACCTTC. This encodes CSVVPGQVRGGYTF.

The V and J genes are TRBV30 and TRBJ1-5, with 10 nucleotides matching TRBD1. With 2 bases clipped from V and 2 bases from J, the junction kept 3 bases outside the gene matches. Germline loops: CDR1 GTSNPN, CDR2 SVGIG (reference sequence). There are 15 residues in the CDR3. The CDR3 region has the DNA TGTGCCTGGAGTCGGGACAGGGGACGCAATCAGCCCCAGCATTTT. This codes for CAWSRDRGRNQPQHF.

This sequence joins TRBV7-9 and TRBJ1-1, with unresolved D. Germline V gene lookup returns CDR1 SEHNR and CDR2 FQNEAQ (reference sequence). V lost 7 bases and J 1 base, leaving 13 bases between the germline ends. The CDR3 has 14 amino acids. In nucleotides, the CDR3 is TGTGCCAGCACCCCAGGCTACCAGAACACTGAAGCTTTCTTT. Residues: CASTPGYQNTEAFF.

In DNA form, the CDR3 reads TGTGCCAGCAGGGCAGGACAGGGGCTCTACGAGCAGTACTTC. This codes for CASRAGQGLYEQYF. The J gene is TRBJ2-7, the V gene TRBV5-4; TRBD1 agrees at 9 bases. Germline-derived CDR1 and CDR2 are SGHNT and YYREEE (reference sequence). The CDR3 has 14 amino acids. V gave up 5 bases and J gave up 3 bases; unmatched junction bases: 6. Full variable domain (remainder filled in from reference TRBV5-4 and TRBJ2-7): ETGVTQSPTHLIKTRGQQVTLRCSSQSGHNTVSWYQQALGQGPQFIFQYYREEENGRGNFPPRFSGLQFPNYSSELNVNALELDDSALYLCASRAGQGLYEQYFGPGTRLTVT.